This section outlines one T cell receptor (beta chain) sequence together with its context. CDR3 length equals 14 residues. Germline assignment: CDR1 SEHNR and CDR2 FQNEAQ (reference sequence). Reanalyzing the 5' RACE reads, TCRdb keeps one entry per CDR3 protein, without DNA. The sample has about 380,000 distinct CDR3 sequences. The data are from a study of monozygotic twins with inflammatory bowel disease. Sequenced material: blood. The source of this sequence is a human donor with ulcerative colitis or Crohn's disease, or a healthy co-twin of an affected twin (not recorded which). The J gene is TRBJ1-5, the V gene TRBV7-9; TCRdb returns TRBD1, unconfirmable since there is no DNA. This chain's CDR3 is CASSDRGSNQPQHF. Full variable domain (missing parts from reference TRBV7-9 and TRBJ1-5): DTGVSQNPRHKITKRGQNVTFRCDPISEHNRLYWYRQTLGQGPEFLTYFQNEAQLEKSRLLSDRFSAERPKGSFSTLEIQRTEQGDSAMYLCASSDRGSNQPQHFGDGTRLSIL.